The 14 T cell receptor beta chains given below trace back to one sample, sequenced in a study of blood T cell repertoires in COVID-19. Only in-frame clones appear in the TCRdb table, and some are missing; sequencing was by immunoSEQ multiplex PCR. The sample records about 220,000 clones, around four fifths being singletons. The sequenced material came from peripheral blood. The receptor set was obtained from a woman aged 45-65 years with acute or convalescent COVID-19.

As to this clone: A junction end diverges from the germline sequence, so it may reflect a read error. The V call is TRBV3-1 (or the pseudogene TRBV3-2), the J call TRBJ2-2, with D perhaps TRBD2 (5 bases). Germline V lookup: CDR1 LGHDT, CDR2 YNNKEL (reference sequence). CDR3 size: 13 residues. The CDR3 is CYEEDLNTGELFF. The CDR3, as DNA: TGCTACGAGGAGGATCTGAACACCGGGGAGCTGTTTTTT.

The chain has TRBV11-2 and TRBJ2-5; D remains ambiguous. The germline V and J ends were trimmed by 5 bases and 0 bases, with 13 bases remaining between them. This CDR3 spans 15 amino acids. Germline CDR1 SGHAT, CDR2 FQNNGV. Here the CDR3 reads CASSIRPEYQETQYF. The CDR3 DNA reads as TGTGCCAGCAGCATCAGACCGGAGTACCAAGAGACCCAGTACTTC.

The chain carries TRBV11-3 and TRBJ2-1; a possible D gene is TRBD1 (6 bases). Trimming removed 6 bases at V and 5 bases at J, with 8 bases between. CDR3 size: 12 residues. CDR1 is SGHNT, CDR2 YENEEA, per germline. CDR3 DNA: TGTGCCAGCAGGGGGGCCAACAATGAGCAGTTCTTC. It translates to CASRGANNEQFF.

This clone was seen more than once but under ten times. The CDR3 nucleotides read TGCGCCAGCAGCTTGGCCGGGTCAGGGGTCCACTATGGCTACACCTTC. This codes for CASSLAGSGVHYGYTF. This sequence joins TRBV5-1 and TRBJ1-2; possibly TRBD1 for D (6 bases). Germline V lookup: CDR1 SGHRS, CDR2 YFSETQ. The CDR3 is 16 amino acids. The ends were cut back, 0 bases at V and 3 bases at J, with 15 bases in the middle.

The V gene is TRBV2, the J gene TRBJ2-7, with 7 bases fitting TRBD2. CDR3 length: 15 residues. Germline-derived CDR1 and CDR2 are SNHLY and FYNNEI. The ends lost 6 bases at V and 3 bases at J; junction bases unmatched: 11. The DNA for the CDR3 is TGTGCCAGCAGGGGGGGGGAGGTAGGACGCTACGAGCAGTACTTC. This translates into CASRGGEVGRYEQYF. Filled out from reference TRBV2 and TRBJ2-7, the complete variable domain reads EPEVTQTPSHQVTQMGQEVILRCVPISNHLYFYWYRQILGQKVEFLVSFYNNEISEKSEIFDDQFSVERPDGSNFTLKIRSTKLEDSAMYFCASRGGEVGRYEQYFGPGTRLTVT.

The chain has TRBV29-1 and TRBJ2-3; TRBD1 aligns across 9 bases. V gave up 6 bases and J gave up 1 base; unmatched junction bases: 5. Germline V lookup: CDR1 SQVTM, CDR2 ANQGSEA. The length of the CDR3 is 14 residues. CDR3 protein: CSVGTGFGTDTQYF. The CDR3 coding sequence is TGCAGCGTCGGGACAGGGTTTGGCACAGATACGCAGTATTTT.

The J gene is TRBJ2-5, the V gene TRBV12-5, with 8 bases identical to TRBD2. The J segment lost 1 base and the V segment lost 7 bases, leaving 5 bases of the junction unmatched. From germline, CDR1 is LGHNT and CDR2 FRNRAP. CDR3 length: 14 amino acids. CDR3 sequence (DNA): TGTGCTAGTGCCCAGGGACTAGGCCAAGAGACCCAGTACTTC. Its translation: CASAQGLGQETQYF.

V is TRBV9 and J is TRBJ1-2; possibly TRBD1 for D (5 bases). The CDR3 is 14 amino acids. Germline V gene data show CDR1 as SGDLS and CDR2 as YYNGEE. Deletions cut 0 bases from V and 4 bases from J, with 10 bases between. Written as DNA, the CDR3 is TGTGCCAGCAGCGTAGGGCAGGGAACCTATGGCTACACCTTC. It translates to CASSVGQGTYGYTF.

This sequence joins TRBV6-5 and TRBJ2-7, with TRBD1 matching 7 bases. CDR1 is MNHEY, CDR2 SVGAGI, per germline. The ends lost 4 bases at V and 4 bases at J; junction bases unmatched: 10. The CDR3 sequence is 15 residues long. The CDR3 reads CASSSPGQLLYEQYF. The CDR3 coding sequence is TGTGCCAGCAGTTCACCGGGACAGTTACTTTACGAGCAGTACTTC.

The chain joins TRBV2 to TRBJ2-5; 7 bases are a match to TRBD2. This CDR3 region has 15 residues. Germline assignment: CDR1 SNHLY and CDR2 FYNNEI. V gave up 4 bases and J gave up 5 bases; unmatched junction bases: 10. The CDR3 sequence is CASSVGIGGSETQYF. DNA of the CDR3: TGTGCCAGCAGTGTAGGGATCGGGGGGTCGGAGACCCAGTACTTC.

The chain joins TRBV27 to TRBJ2-1; the match to TRBD2 covers 8 bases. This CDR3 comprises 16 residues. Germline V gives CDR1 MNHEY, CDR2 SMNVEV (reference sequence). The V segment lost 0 bases and the J segment 0 bases; nucleotides outside the gene matches: 1. In DNA form, the CDR3 reads TGTGCCAGCAGTTTATCTAGCGGGAACTCCTACAATGAGCAGTTCTTC. It translates to CASSLSSGNSYNEQFF.

The rearrangement uses TRBV4-1 and TRBJ2-1; TRBD1 matches 7 bases. The CDR3 has 18 residues. The junction had 12 bases not matched to a gene; V was cut back by 1 base and J by 3 bases. Germline CDR1 is MGHRA and CDR2 is YSYEKL. The CDR3: CASSQVIPTGAGYNEQFF. CDR3 in DNA: TGCGCCAGCAGCCAAGTGATCCCTACAGGGGCAGGCTACAATGAGCAGTTCTTC.

J is TRBJ1-3 and V is TRBV25-1; D not certain. The germline V gene encodes CDR1 MGHDK and CDR2 SYGVNS. This CDR3 comprises 14 residues. V was pared by 3 bases and J by 0 bases, with 6 bases between. The chain's CDR3 is CASSEAFSGNTIYF. CDR3 DNA sequence: TGTGCCAGCAGTGAGGCCTTCTCTGGAAACACCATATATTTT.

The J gene is TRBJ2-2, the V gene TRBV19, with 12 bases fitting TRBD2. This CDR3 comprises 18 residues. From germline, CDR1 is LNHDA and CDR2 SQIVND (reference sequence). The trim removed 0 bases at V and 8 bases at J, leaving 10 bases unmatched. CDR3 sequence reads: CASSIDPGLAGNPGELFF. CDR3 bases: TGTGCCAGTAGTATAGATCCCGGACTAGCGGGAAATCCGGGGGAGCTGTTTTTT. Together with reference TRBV19 and TRBJ2-2, the CDR3 gives the full variable domain: DGGITQSPKYLFRKEGQNVTLSCEQNLNHDAMYWYRQDPGQGLRLIYYSQIVNDFQKGDIAEGYSVSREKKESFPLTVTSAQKNPTAFYLCASSIDPGLAGNPGELFFGEGSRLTVL.